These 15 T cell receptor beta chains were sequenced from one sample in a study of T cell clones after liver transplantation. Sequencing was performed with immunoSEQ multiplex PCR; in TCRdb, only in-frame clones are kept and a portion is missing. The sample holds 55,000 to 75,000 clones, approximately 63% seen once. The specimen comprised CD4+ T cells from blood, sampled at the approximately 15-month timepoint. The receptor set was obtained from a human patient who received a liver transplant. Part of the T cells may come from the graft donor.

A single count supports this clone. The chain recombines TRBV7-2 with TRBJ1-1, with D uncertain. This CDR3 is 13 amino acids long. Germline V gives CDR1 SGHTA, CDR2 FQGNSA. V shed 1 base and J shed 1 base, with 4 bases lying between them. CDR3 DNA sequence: TGTGCCAGCAGCTTAGGAAGGAACACTGAAGCTTTCTTT. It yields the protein CASSLGRNTEAFF.

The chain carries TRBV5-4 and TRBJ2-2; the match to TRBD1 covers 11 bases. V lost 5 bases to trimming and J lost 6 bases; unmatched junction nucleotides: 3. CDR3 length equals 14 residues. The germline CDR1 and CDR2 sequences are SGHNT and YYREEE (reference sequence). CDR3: CASRGQGAPGELFF. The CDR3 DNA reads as TGTGCCAGCAGAGGACAGGGGGCCCCCGGGGAGCTGTTTTTT.

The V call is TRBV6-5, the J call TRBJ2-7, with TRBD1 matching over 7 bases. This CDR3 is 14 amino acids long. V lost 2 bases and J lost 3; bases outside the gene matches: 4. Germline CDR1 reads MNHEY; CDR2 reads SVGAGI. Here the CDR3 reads CASSYTGQNYEQYV. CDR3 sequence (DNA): TGTGCCAGCAGTTACACGGGACAGAACTACGAGCAGTACGTC.

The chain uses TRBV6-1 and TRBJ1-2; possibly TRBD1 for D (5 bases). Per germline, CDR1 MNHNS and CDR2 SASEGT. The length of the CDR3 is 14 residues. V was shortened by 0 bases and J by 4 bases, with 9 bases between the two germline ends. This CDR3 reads CASSEAGDLYGYTF. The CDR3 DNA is TGTGCCAGCAGTGAAGCGGGGGACCTCTATGGCTACACCTTC.

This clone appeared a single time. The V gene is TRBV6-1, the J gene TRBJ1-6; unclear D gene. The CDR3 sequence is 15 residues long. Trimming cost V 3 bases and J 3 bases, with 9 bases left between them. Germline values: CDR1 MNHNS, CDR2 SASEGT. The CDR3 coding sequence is TGTGCCAGCAGTGAGCGGCACGACTATAATTCACCCCTCCACTTT. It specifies CASSERHDYNSPLHF.

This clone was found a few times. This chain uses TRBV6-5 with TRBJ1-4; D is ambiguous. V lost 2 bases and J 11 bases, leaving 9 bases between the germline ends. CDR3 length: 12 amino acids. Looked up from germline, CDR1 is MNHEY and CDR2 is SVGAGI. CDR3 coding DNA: TGTGCCAGCAGTTACGTACAAGGGAAACTGTTTTTT. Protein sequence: CASSYVQGKLFF.

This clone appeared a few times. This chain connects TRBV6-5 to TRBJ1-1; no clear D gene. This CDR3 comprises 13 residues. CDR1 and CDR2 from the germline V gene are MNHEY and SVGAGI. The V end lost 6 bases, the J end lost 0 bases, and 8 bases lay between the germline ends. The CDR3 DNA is TGTGCCAGCAGAAGGGCAATGAACACTGAAGCTTTCTTT. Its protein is CASRRAMNTEAFF.

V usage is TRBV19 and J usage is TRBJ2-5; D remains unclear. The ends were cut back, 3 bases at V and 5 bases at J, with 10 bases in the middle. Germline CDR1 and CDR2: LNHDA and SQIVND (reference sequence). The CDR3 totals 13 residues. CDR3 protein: CASSISQSETQYF. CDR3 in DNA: TGTGCCAGTAGTATCTCACAGTCGGAGACCCAGTACTTC.

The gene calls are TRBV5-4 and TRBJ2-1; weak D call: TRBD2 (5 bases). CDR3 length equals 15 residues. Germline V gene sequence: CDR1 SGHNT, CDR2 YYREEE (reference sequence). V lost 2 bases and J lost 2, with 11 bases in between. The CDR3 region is CASSFENSAYNEQFF. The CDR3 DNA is TGTGCCAGCAGCTTCGAAAATAGCGCCTACAATGAGCAGTTCTTC.

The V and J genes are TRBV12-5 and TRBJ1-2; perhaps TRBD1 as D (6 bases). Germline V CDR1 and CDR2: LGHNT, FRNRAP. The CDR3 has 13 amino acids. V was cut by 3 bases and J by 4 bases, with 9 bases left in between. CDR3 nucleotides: TGTGCTAGTGGTTTAGGGGGTAGCTATGGCTACACCTTC. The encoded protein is CASGLGGSYGYTF.

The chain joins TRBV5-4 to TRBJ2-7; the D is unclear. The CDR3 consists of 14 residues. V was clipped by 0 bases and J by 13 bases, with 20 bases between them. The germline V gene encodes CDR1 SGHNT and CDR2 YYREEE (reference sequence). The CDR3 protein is CASSLEGSTRHLYF. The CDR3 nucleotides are TGTGCCAGCAGCTTGGAAGGTTCGACCCGACACCTTTACTTC.

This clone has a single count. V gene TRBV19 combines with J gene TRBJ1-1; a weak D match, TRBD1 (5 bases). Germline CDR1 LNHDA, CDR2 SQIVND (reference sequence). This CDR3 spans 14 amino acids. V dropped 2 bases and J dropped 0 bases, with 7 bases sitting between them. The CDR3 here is CASSIRGMNTEAFF. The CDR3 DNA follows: TGTGCCAGTAGTATAAGGGGAATGAACACTGAAGCTTTCTTT.

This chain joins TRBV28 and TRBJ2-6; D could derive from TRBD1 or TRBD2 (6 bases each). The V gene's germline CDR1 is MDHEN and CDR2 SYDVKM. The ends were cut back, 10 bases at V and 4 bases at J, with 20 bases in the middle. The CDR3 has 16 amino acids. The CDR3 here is CATDSEGGLGANVLTF. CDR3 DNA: TGTGCCACCGATTCCGAGGGGGGTTTAGGGGCCAACGTCCTGACTTTC.

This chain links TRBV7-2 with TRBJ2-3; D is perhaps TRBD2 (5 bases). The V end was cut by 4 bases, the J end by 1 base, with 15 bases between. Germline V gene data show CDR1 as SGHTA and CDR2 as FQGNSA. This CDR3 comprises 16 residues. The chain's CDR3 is CASSSPDSLGTDTQYF. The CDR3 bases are TGTGCCAGCAGCTCGCCGGACTCCTTAGGCACAGATACGCAGTATTTT.

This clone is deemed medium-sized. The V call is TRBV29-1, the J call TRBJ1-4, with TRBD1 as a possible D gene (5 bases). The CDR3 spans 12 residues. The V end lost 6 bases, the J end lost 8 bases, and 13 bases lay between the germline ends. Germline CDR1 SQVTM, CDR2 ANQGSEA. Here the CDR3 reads CSVRGEGEKLFF. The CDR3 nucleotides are TGCAGCGTGAGGGGAGAGGGGGAAAAACTGTTTTTT.